Presented here are 21 T cell receptor beta chains from one specimen sequenced in a study of glioma-infiltrating T cells (dated by TCRdb to 2016 to 2017). Sequencing instrument: Illumina MiSeq. The iRepertoire nested amplicon-rescue multiplex PCR (arm-PCR) platform was used to amplify TCR alpha and beta CDR3 regions from RNA. TCRdb ran its own pipeline on the public reads, namely fastp trimming at Q25 and MiXCR clone calling, and kept in-frame beta chains. A single entry per CDR3 protein holds the most common genes and DNA from its merged rows. This sample gives fewer than 250,000 distinct CDR3 sequences in total; 25% to 35% of them show up just once. 20% to 25% of the sample is taken by the ten largest. Sequenced material: glioma tissue, nonneoplastic brain tissue, or PBMCs (not recorded which). These receptors were taken from a human donor with low-grade glioma or glioblastoma, undergoing nonglioma brain surgery, or in good health (not recorded which).

This chain links TRBV20-1 with TRBJ1-5; a possible D gene is TRBD1 (5 bases). The CDR3 is made up of 15 amino acids. V lost 3 bases to trimming and J lost 6 bases, with 18 bases between them. Germline CDR1 DFQATT, CDR2 SNEGSKA (reference sequence). CDR3 bases: TGCAGTGCTAGGGGACGGGCGGCAGAGAGTCAGCCCCAGCATTTT. Its protein is CSARGRAAESQPQHF.

This clonotype was recorded at least ten times. J is TRBJ1-6 and V is TRBV2, with TRBD1 matching over 7 bases. This CDR3 is 14 amino acids long. Germline CDR1 and CDR2: SNHLY and FYNNEI. With 9 bases clipped from V and 10 bases from J, the junction kept 12 bases outside the gene matches. The CDR3 DNA follows: TGTGCCAGTACTAGACAGGGCGGTGGCTCACCCCTCCACTTT. Residues: CASTRQGGGSPLHF.

About this clonotype itself: The junction departs from germline at one end; a sequencing error may be responsible. J is TRBJ2-5 and V is TRBV7-9; no definite D call. The CDR3 has 14 amino acids. From germline, CDR1 is SEHNR and CDR2 FQNEAQ (reference sequence). CDR3 residues: CASSLRAFQENQYF. The CDR3 nucleotides read TGTGCCAGCAGCTTAAGGGCGTTCCAAGAGAACCAGTACTTC.

This clonotype has ten or more counts. V gene TRBV5-4 combines with J gene TRBJ2-4; 7 positions match TRBD1. Germline V CDR1 and CDR2: SGHNT, YYREEE (reference sequence). The CDR3 totals 14 residues. V gave up 3 bases and J gave up 6 bases; unmatched junction bases: 6. CDR3 sequence (DNA): TGTGCCAGCAGCTCCGGGGACAGCGGAAACATTCAGTACTTC. Translating it yields CASSSGDSGNIQYF. Based on the CDR3 plus reference TRBV5-4 and TRBJ2-4, the full variable domain is ETGVTQSPTHLIKTRGQQVTLRCSSQSGHNTVSWYQQALGQGPQFIFQYYREEENGRGNFPPRFSGLQFPNYSSELNVNALELDDSALYLCASSSGDSGNIQYFGAGTRLSVL.

For this clonotype: One end of the junction fails to match germline, which may point to a read error. The chain couples TRBV2 to TRBJ1-2, with D hard to call. The germline V gene has CDR1 SNHLY and CDR2 FYNNEI. The CDR3 covers 18 residues. CDR3 coding DNA: TGTGCCAGCAGTGGGTTGGGATTCTTCGATAAGGGAGGCTATGGCTACAACTTC. Protein: CASSGLGFFDKGGYGYNF.

The chain joins TRBV28 to TRBJ1-2; D remains ambiguous. V lost 7 bases and J 1 base, leaving 16 bases between the germline ends. CDR1 MDHEN and CDR2 SYDVKM come from the germline V gene. The CDR3 is 15 residues long. CDR3 residues: CASTLQAEVNYGYTF. The CDR3 DNA sequence: TGTGCCAGCACCCTTCAAGCAGAAGTTAACTATGGCTACACCTTC.

This clonotype was counted ten times or more. The rearrangement links TRBV7-9 to TRBJ2-1; TRBD2 agrees at 14 bases. The CDR3 is 18 residues long. CDR1 and CDR2 from the germline V gene are SEHNR and FQNEAQ (reference sequence). The junction had 9 bases not matched to a gene; V was cut back by 2 bases and J by 6 bases. The CDR3 region has the DNA TGTGCCAGCAGCTTACCATGGCGACTAGCGGGAGGGATCAATGAGCAGTTCTTC. Translation gives CASSLPWRLAGGINEQFF.

About this clonotype: Possible read error: a much larger clone is one base away. CDR3 sequence (DNA): TGTGCCAGCAGCCCCTGGACTAGCTGGGATTCCACAGATACGCAGTATTTT. Translating it yields CASSPWTSWDSTDTQYF. The chain combines TRBV11-2 with TRBJ2-3; the match to TRBD2 covers 8 bases. This CDR3 is 17 amino acids long. Germline values: CDR1 SGHAT, CDR2 FQNNGV. Unmatched junction bases numbered 12, after V lost 5 bases and J lost 2 bases.

The rearrangement uses TRBV27 and TRBJ2-1; D not resolved. The length of the CDR3 is 11 residues. Germline CDR1 and CDR2: MNHEY and SMNVEV (reference sequence). The CDR3 coding sequence is TGTGTTAGCAGTCGTAGAGATGAGCAGTTCTTC. It encodes CVSSRRDEQFF.

This clonotype was observed many times. The chain couples TRBV7-7 to TRBJ2-3; D perhaps matches TRBD2 (6 bases). CDR1 SSHAT and CDR2 FNYEAQ come from the germline V gene (reference sequence). Trimming left V 1 base short and J 4 bases short, with 12 bases between. This CDR3 has 15 residues. CDR3 nucleotide sequence: TGTGCCAGCAGCTTAGGGGCCGGGAGCGCAGATACGCAGTATTTT. Its translation is CASSLGAGSADTQYF.

The sample holds many counts of this clonotype. CDR3 coding DNA: TGTGCCAGCAGTTGGAGGACCCCGGGACCCCGTCAGGTGCACTACGAGCAGTACTTC. Translating gives CASSWRTPGPRQVHYEQYF. The genes are TRBV27 and TRBJ2-7; D could derive from TRBD1 or TRBD2 (5 bases each). V dropped 4 bases and J dropped 3 bases, with 28 bases sitting between them. The V gene's germline CDR1 is MNHEY and CDR2 SMNVEV (reference sequence). The CDR3 is 19 amino acids.

The table lists this clonotype with many counts. The chain recombines TRBV7-2 with TRBJ2-3; TRBD2 matches 13 bases. J was trimmed by 1 base and V by 5 bases; bases with no gene match: 3. The CDR3 contains 16 residues. Germline CDR1 SGHTA, CDR2 FQGNSA. Here the CDR3 DNA reads TGTGCCAGCAGCACTAGCGGGAGGGCGGGCACAGATACGCAGTATTTT. Encoded protein: CASSTSGRAGTDTQYF.

There are many counts of this clonotype. J is TRBJ2-7 and V is TRBV6-1; perhaps TRBD1 as D (6 bases). The CDR3 totals 14 residues. Germline CDR1 is MNHNS and CDR2 is SASEGT. V lost 1 base and J 7 bases, leaving 14 bases between the germline ends. The CDR3, as DNA: TGTGCCAGCAGTGAAGTTGGATCCCAGGGGGAGCAGTACTTC. Encoded protein: CASSEVGSQGEQYF.

In its sample, this clonotype was seen many times. CDR3 nucleotides: TGTGCCAGCAGCCAGAGTGACAGGTTCCGGTACTTC. Translated, it gives CASSQSDRFRYF. The chain employs TRBV3-1 and TRBJ2-7, with a possible D match to TRBD1 (6 bases). The CDR3 runs 12 residues. Germline CDR1 is LGHDT and CDR2 is YNNKEL (reference sequence). The V and J ends lost 3 bases and 12 bases respectively, with 15 bases between them.

In the case of this clonotype: A much larger clone differs from this one at a single base, so this may be a read error. J is TRBJ1-1 and V is TRBV20-1; D possibly corresponds to TRBD1 (5 bases). There are 15 residues in the CDR3. From germline, CDR1 is DFQATT and CDR2 SNEGSKA (reference sequence). The CDR3 reads CSAEKAGTQNTGAFF. As DNA, the CDR3 is TGCAGCGCCGAGAAAGCCGGGACCCAGAACACTGGAGCTTTCTTT.

The V gene is TRBV20-1, the J gene TRBJ2-7, with 11 bases lining up with TRBD1. Germline CDR1 is DFQATT and CDR2 is SNEGSKA (reference sequence). Trimming at V came to 3 bases and at J to 5 bases, leaving 9 bases not matched to a gene. The CDR3 has 15 amino acids. The CDR3 DNA reads TGCAGTGCTAGTGCGGGGACAGGGGGAAGCCACGAGCAGTACTTC. Amino acids: CSASAGTGGSHEQYF.

This clonotype was counted ten times or more. The rearrangement uses TRBV7-2 and TRBJ1-1; D unresolved. This CDR3 comprises 14 residues. CDR1 and CDR2 from the germline V gene are SGHTA and FQGNSA. V lost 5 bases to trimming and J lost 0 bases, with 10 bases between them. CDR3 nucleotide sequence: TGTGCCAGCAGCCGGCAGCTCATGAACACTGAAGCTTTCTTT. As protein: CASSRQLMNTEAFF.

This clonotype was seen at least ten times. J is TRBJ2-5 and V is TRBV28; maybe TRBD2 (6 bases). The CDR3 runs 16 residues. The germline V gene encodes CDR1 MDHEN and CDR2 SYDVKM. Trimming cost V 0 bases and J 4 bases, with 15 bases left between them. CDR3 sequence (DNA): TGTGCCAGCAGTTTATGGGGGGGAGGTGCCCTAGAGACCCAGTACTTC. Translating it yields CASSLWGGGALETQYF.

In regard to this clonotype: One junction end does not reproduce the germline sequence, and a read error may be involved. The chain carries TRBV11-2 and TRBJ1-5; no clear D gene. The V gene's germline CDR1 is SGHAT and CDR2 FQNNGV. This CDR3 is 13 amino acids long. Here the CDR3 DNA reads TGTGCCAGCAGCACAGACGGCAATCAGCACCAGCATTTT. Translating gives CASSTDGNQHQHF.

This clonotype was counted ten times or more. This chain uses TRBV15 with TRBJ1-5; tentatively, D is TRBD1 (5 bases). Germline V gene data show CDR1 as LNHNV and CDR2 as YYDKDF (reference sequence). The CDR3 extends over 14 amino acids. Trimming stripped 2 bases from V and 4 bases from J, with 9 bases between. The CDR3 loop reads CATSRTGPNQPQHF. Written as DNA, the CDR3 is TGTGCCACCAGCAGAACAGGACCGAATCAGCCCCAGCATTTT. Using reference TRBV15 and TRBJ1-5 for the parts outside the CDR3, the full variable domain is DAMVIQNPRYQVTQFGKPVTLSCSQTLNHNVMYWYQQKSSQAPKLLFHYYDKDFNNEADTPDNFQSRRPNTSFCFLDIRSPGLGDTAMYLCATSRTGPNQPQHFGDGTRLSIL.

This clonotype was recorded many times. The chain is built from TRBV20-1 and TRBJ2-5; D might be TRBD1 (8 bases). The germline V gene has CDR1 DFQATT and CDR2 SNEGSKA (reference sequence). The CDR3 totals 13 residues. V was pared by 4 bases and J by 3 bases, with 12 bases between. This CDR3 is CSANTGGEETQYF. The CDR3 DNA reads as TGCAGTGCTAACACAGGGGGGGAAGAGACCCAGTACTTC.